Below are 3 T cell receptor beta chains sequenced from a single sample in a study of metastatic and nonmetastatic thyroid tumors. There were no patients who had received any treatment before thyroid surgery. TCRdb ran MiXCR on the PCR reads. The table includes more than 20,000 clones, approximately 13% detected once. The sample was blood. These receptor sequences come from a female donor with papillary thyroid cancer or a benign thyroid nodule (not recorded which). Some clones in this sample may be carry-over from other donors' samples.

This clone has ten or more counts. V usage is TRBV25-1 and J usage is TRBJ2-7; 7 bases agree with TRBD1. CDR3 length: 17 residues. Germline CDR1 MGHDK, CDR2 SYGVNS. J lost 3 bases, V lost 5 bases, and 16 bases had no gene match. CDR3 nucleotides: TGTGCCAGCAGTAAACAAACACCGGGACAGCCATTCTACGAGCAGTACTTC. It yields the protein CASSKQTPGQPFYEQYF.

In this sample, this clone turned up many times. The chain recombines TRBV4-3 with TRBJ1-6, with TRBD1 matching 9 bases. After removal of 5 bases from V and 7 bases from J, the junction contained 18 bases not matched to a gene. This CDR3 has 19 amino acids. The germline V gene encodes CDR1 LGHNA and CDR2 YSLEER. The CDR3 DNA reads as TGCGCCAGCAGCTCGGGACAGGGAGGTGTATATGAGCGGAATTCACCCCTCCACTTT. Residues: CASSSGQGGVYERNSPLHF.

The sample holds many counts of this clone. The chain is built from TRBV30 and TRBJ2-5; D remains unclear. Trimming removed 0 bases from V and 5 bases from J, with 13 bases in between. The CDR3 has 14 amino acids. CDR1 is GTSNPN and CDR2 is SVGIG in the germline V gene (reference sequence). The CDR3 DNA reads TGTGCCTGGAGTGTGGGTACCACCGCGGAGACCCAGTACTTC. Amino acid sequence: CAWSVGTTAETQYF.